Listed below are T cell receptor beta chains from one sample, sequenced in a study of identifying expanded T cells in peripheral blood. Assay used: immunoSEQ multiplex PCR; TCRdb lists only in-frame clones, some missing. The table lists approximately 100,000 clones, 85% to 90% of them singletons. What was sequenced was blood. These receptors were collected from a person aged 18 to 70 in good health. The CDR3 runs from the conserved cysteine through the conserved F or W. The D gene is left open where the match is weak. Size is stated for part of the rows, as once, few or many counts, or as a class when the clone is expanded.

j_call clone_size d_call v_call cdr3_aa cdr3_nt
TRBJ2-3 . TRBD1 TRBV13 CASSLGDRGLVDTQYF TGTGCCAGCAGCTTAGGGGACAGGGGTCTCGTAGATACGCAGTATTTT
TRBJ1-5 . . TRBV15 CATTGAGGNQPQHF TGTGCCACCACCGGAGCGGGGGGCAATCAGCCCCAGCATTTT
TRBJ2-7 . . TRBV4-3 CASLHLTYEQYF TGCGCCAGCCTTCACCTAACCTACGAGCAGTACTTC
TRBJ2-3 . TRBD2 TRBV6-1 CASSESSGGSTDTQYF TGTGCCAGCAGTGAGTCTAGCGGGGGGAGCACAGATACGCAGTATTTT
TRBJ2-1 . . TRBV5-1 CASSLAGGPNEQFF TGCGCCAGCAGCTTGGCGGGCGGGCCCAATGAGCAGTTCTTC
TRBJ1-4 few TRBD1 TRBV5-4 CASSLDRGIEKLFF TGTGCCAGCAGCTTGGACAGGGGAATTGAAAAACTGTTTTTT
TRBJ2-7 . . TRBV28 CASSLSATGFSYEQYF TGTGCCAGCAGTTTAAGCGCGACAGGCTTCTCCTACGAGCAGTACTTC
TRBJ1-3 . . TRBV19 CASSSPANTIYF TGTGCCAGTAGTTCGCCAGCAAACACCATATATTTT
TRBJ2-7 . TRBD1 TRBV4-1 CASSDDRGPYEQYF TGCGCCAGCAGCGATGACAGGGGACCCTACGAGCAGTACTTC
TRBJ2-3 . . TRBV11-3 CASSFHTDTQYF TGTGCCAGCAGCTTTCACACAGATACGCAGTATTTT
TRBJ2-7 . . TRBV4-1 CASSQDPGVYEQYF TGCGCCAGCAGCCAAGATCCCGGAGTCTACGAGCAGTACTTC
TRBJ2-5 . . TRBV2 CASMIRKETQYF TGTGCCAGCATGATCCGGAAAGAGACCCAGTACTTC
TRBJ2-7 . . TRBV18 CASSPLPGRTGSLAEQYF TGTGCCAGCTCACCACTTCCTGGTCGAACAGGGAGCCTCGCCGAGCAGTACTTC
TRBJ1-5 once . TRBV2 CASSDNPTGPGGQPQHF TGTGCCAGCAGTGATAACCCTACAGGACCCGGAGGTCAGCCCCAGCATTTT
TRBJ2-5 . . TRBV20-1 CSAGPKETQYF TGCAGTGCTGGTCCGAAGGAGACCCAGTACTTC
TRBJ2-3 . . TRBV29-1 CSVEDTWASSQTTDTQYF TGCAGCGTTGAAGATACCTGGGCCTCATCGCAGACCACAGATACGCAGTATTTT
TRBJ1-1 once . TRBV5-4 CASSIRVNTEAFF TGTGCCAGCAGCATCAGGGTGAACACTGAAGCTTTCTTT
TRBJ2-7 . . TRBV4-3 CASSRTDGYEQYF TGCGCCAGCAGCCGGACAGACGGGTACGAGCAGTACTTC
TRBJ1-5 . TRBD1 TRBV15 CATSRDVPGQGWRQPQHF TGTGCCACCAGCAGAGACGTCCCGGGACAGGGTTGGCGACAGCCCCAGCATTTT
TRBJ2-5 . TRBD2 TRBV9 CASSEAGLAETQYF TGTGCCAGCAGCGAGGCCGGACTAGCGGAGACCCAGTACTTC
TRBJ1-5 . . TRBV15 CATSGLDRTISNQPQHF TGTGCCACCAGCGGCCTTGACAGAACTATCAGCAATCAGCCCCAGCATTTT
TRBJ1-2 . . TRBV27 CASSNQGGVYGYTF TGTGCCAGCAGCAATCAGGGAGGCGTCTATGGCTACACCTTC